This T cell receptor (beta chain) is drawn from a study of OX40 agonist ivuxolimab in advanced cancers. Study-level background: Ivuxolimab was an agonistic, fully human IgG2 monoclonal antibody directed against OX40 (CD134), a costimulatory receptor. Of the approximately 50 dose-escalation patients, hepatocellular carcinoma was present in about 20, melanoma in around 15, renal cell carcinoma in 9 and head and neck cancer in 9. Prior anti-PD-1, anti-PD-L1 or anti-CTLA-4 therapy was permitted, and 35% to 40% of dose-escalation patients had received checkpoint inhibitors. Intravenous ivuxolimab was administered to patients every 2 weeks at six dose levels: 0.01, 0.1, 0.3, 1.5, 3 and 10 mg/kg. Three dose-escalation patients achieved partial responses, one with hepatocellular carcinoma and two with cutaneous melanoma. The point of sequencing TCRbeta in the periphery was to test whether ivuxolimab changed TCR sequence diversity and drove clonal T-cell expansion. The paper describes the monotherapy dose-escalation part (N = 52 patients) of the phase I trial of ivuxolimab. A male proportion of 82.7% and a mean age of approximately 55 years, ranging from roughly 23 to 85, were recorded for the dose-escalation cohort. Study-wide findings and limitations: In the 0.1-3.0 mg/kg groups, partial responders were among the patients with the lowest normalized peripheral clonal expansion, particularly in CD8+ T cells. Low levels of normalized T-cell clonal expansion were also seen in some patients who did not respond. Which antigens the clonally expanded peripheral T cells were specific for was not determined. On average, CD8+ T cells showed more expanded clones than CD4+ T cells after ivuxolimab. Clonal expansion of both CD4+ and CD8+ blood T cells was observed from baseline to week 6 at doses 0.1 to 3.0 mg/kg.

CDR1 SGHRS and CDR2 YFSETQ were looked up in the germline V gene. Relative to germline, V is 4 bases shorter and J is 1 base shorter, with 12 bases between their ends. Reading from cysteine to phenylalanine, the CDR3 counts 14 amino acids. Of the read, only the CDR3 DNA is kept; its 42 bases are in frame from base 1. The trial excluded patients who had a history of autoimmune disease or were on systemic immunosuppression. Peripheral blood for TCR sequencing was collected from all dose cohorts at baseline, on cycle 4 day 1, and on cycle 7 day 1. The samples were drawn from a first-in-human, open-label, multicenter phase I dose-escalation trial of ivuxolimab. Adults with locally advanced or metastatic melanoma, renal cell carcinoma, hepatocellular carcinoma or head and neck squamous cell carcinoma were enrolled in the trial. Before TCR sequencing, CD4+ T cells and CD8+ T cells were sorted from peripheral blood as separate populations.

Genomic DNA was extracted from sorted cells for sequencing of the TCRbeta CDR3 region. The immunoSEQ Assay was used for sequencing of TCRbeta CDR3 regions. TCRdb stores this immuneACCESS table with in-frame sequences only. Part of the clones is absent; in the studies checked, under half of the shortfall reflects unresolved V genes, and no reason is known for the rest. Across this sample there are tens of thousands of clones, with approximately 90% seen only once. Of the sample, less than 5.5% is held by the ten largest clones. A remark on this clone: The specificity of this receptor is unknown. No base-level quality is on record; no much larger clone is a single base apart.

The TCR comes from an adult with an advanced solid tumor such as melanoma, head and neck, liver or kidney cancer. This sequence uses TRBV5-1 and TRBJ2-7; TRBD1 might be the D gene, on 5 matching bases. Source: CD4+ or CD8+ T cells sorted from blood, taken in a trial of the OX40 agonist ivuxolimab. The DNA sequence follows: TGCGCCAGCAGCCACGACAGCCGTTCCTACGAGCAGTACTTC. Its protein reads: CASSHDSRSYEQYF.